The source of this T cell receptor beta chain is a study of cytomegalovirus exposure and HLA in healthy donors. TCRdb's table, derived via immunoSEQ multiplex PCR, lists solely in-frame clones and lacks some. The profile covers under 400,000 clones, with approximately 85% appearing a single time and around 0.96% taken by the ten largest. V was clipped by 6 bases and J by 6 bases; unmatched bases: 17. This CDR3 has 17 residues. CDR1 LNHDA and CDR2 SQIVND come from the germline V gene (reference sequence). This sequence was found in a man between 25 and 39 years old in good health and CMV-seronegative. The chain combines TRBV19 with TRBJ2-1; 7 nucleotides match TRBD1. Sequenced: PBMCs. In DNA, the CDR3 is TGTGCCAGTAGGAAAGAGCCCCAGGGGGTAGGCGGCAATGAGCAGTTCTTC. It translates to CASRKEPQGVGGNEQFF.